The 6 T cell receptor beta chains below all came from one sample that was sequenced in a study of blood T cell repertoires in COVID-19. Sequencing was performed with immunoSEQ multiplex PCR; in TCRdb, only in-frame clones are kept and a portion is missing. Of under 150,000 clones listed, under 85% are singletons. The sequencing sample was made of peripheral blood. Receptor source: a man aged 35-49 years with active or convalescent COVID-19.

The chain employs TRBV6-5 and TRBJ1-1; D uncertain. Trimming cost V 3 bases and J 2 bases, with 7 bases left between them. The germline V gene has CDR1 MNHEY and CDR2 SVGAGI. The CDR3 loop spans 13 amino acids. The CDR3 nucleotides are TGTGCCAGCAGTTATACGGTCAACACTGAAGCTTTCTTT. It yields the protein CASSYTVNTEAFF.

The CDR3, as DNA: TGCAGTGTGGGAGCCCAGGGGGCAGTAGCTTTCTTT. Its translation: CSVGAQGAVAFF. The chain uses TRBV29-1 and TRBJ1-1; 8 nucleotides align to TRBD1. This CDR3 region has 12 residues. Germline loops: CDR1 SQVTM, CDR2 ANQGSEA.

V and J are TRBV12-5 and TRBJ1-6; possible D gene TRBD1, 5 bases. Deletions cut 2 bases from V and 5 bases from J, with 13 bases between. The CDR3 loop spans 16 amino acids. The germline V gene has CDR1 LGHNT and CDR2 FRNRAP. The CDR3 loop reads CASGLTETVNNSPLHF. CDR3 nucleotides: TGTGCTAGTGGTTTGACCGAGACAGTGAATAATTCACCCCTCCACTTT.

In this sample, this clone turned up once. This chain uses TRBV3-1 (or the pseudogene TRBV3-2) with TRBJ2-7, with 9 positions matching TRBD2. The trim removed 0 bases at V and 6 bases at J, leaving 6 bases unmatched. The CDR3 loop spans 15 amino acids. Germline loops: CDR1 LGHDT, CDR2 YNNKEL (reference sequence). CDR3 protein: CASSQDTGLATEQYF. CDR3 sequence (DNA): TGTGCCAGCAGCCAAGATACGGGACTAGCCACCGAGCAGTACTTC.

The genes are TRBV19 and TRBJ2-6, with unresolved D. Germline V gene data show CDR1 as LNHDA and CDR2 as SQIVND (reference sequence). V shed 5 bases and J shed 0 bases, with 8 bases lying between them. CDR3 size: 15 residues. The CDR3 sequence is CASSDTVSGANVLTF. In nucleotides, the CDR3 is TGTGCCAGTAGTGACACGGTCTCTGGGGCCAACGTCCTGACTTTC.

This clone appeared once. The chain carries TRBV12-3 or TRBV12-4 and TRBJ1-1; D unclear. V gave up 6 bases and J gave up 6 bases, with 11 bases separating them. This CDR3 has 12 residues. CDR3 DNA sequence: TGTGCCAGCAGGACTAACACGGCTGAAGCTTTCTTT. Translating it yields CASRTNTAEAFF.